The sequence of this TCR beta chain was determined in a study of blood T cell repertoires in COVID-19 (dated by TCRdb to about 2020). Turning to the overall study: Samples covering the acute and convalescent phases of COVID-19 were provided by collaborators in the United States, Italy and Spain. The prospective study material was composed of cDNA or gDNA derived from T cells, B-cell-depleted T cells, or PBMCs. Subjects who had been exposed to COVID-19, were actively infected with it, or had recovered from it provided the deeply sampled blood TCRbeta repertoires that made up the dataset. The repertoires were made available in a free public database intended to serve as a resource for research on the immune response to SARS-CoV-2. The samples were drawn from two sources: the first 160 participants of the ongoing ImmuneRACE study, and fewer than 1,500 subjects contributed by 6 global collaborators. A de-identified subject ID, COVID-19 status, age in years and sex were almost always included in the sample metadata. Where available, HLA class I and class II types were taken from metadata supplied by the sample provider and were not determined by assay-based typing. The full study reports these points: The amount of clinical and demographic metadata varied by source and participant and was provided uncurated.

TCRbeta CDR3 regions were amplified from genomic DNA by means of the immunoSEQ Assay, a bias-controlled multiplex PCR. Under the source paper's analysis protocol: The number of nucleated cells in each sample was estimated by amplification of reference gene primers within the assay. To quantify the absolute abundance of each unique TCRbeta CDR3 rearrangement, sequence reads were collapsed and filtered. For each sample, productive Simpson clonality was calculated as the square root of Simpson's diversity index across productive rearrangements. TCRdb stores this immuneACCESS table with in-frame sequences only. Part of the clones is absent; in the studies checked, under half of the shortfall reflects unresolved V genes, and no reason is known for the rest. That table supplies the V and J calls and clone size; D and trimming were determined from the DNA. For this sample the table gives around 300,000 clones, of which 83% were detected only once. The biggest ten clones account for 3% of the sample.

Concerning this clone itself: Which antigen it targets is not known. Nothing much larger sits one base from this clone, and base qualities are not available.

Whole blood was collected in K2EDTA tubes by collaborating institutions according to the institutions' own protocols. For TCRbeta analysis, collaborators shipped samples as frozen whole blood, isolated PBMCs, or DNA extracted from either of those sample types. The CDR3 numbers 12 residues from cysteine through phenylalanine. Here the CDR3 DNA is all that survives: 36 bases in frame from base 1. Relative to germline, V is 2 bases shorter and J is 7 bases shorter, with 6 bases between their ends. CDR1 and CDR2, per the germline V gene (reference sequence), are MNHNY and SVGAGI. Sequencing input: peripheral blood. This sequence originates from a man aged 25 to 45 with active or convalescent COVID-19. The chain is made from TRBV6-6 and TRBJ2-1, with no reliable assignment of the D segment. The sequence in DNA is TGTGCCAGCAGTTACGCGTATAATGAGCAGTTCTTC. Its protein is CASSYAYNEQFF.